A selection of T cell receptor beta chains follows, all from one sample in a study of response to subunit inactivated influenza vaccine. One entry per CDR3 protein results from TCRdb running MiXCR on the RT-PCR reads. The top ten hold roughly 13% of the sample, which has approximately 530,000 distinct CDR3 sequences, less than 10% seen once. The sample in question was PBMCs from blood, obtained approximately 25 months after vaccination. The receptors here all came from a man between 50 and 69 years old who received an inactivated influenza vaccine. CDR3s leave out the opening cysteine and the closing phenylalanine or tryptophan. The order of the fields is V gene, J gene, CDR3 protein.

V: TRBV7-2; J: TRBJ2-5; CDR3: ASRDQATQETQY
V: TRBV5-5; J: TRBJ2-1; CDR3: ASSLGQGFNEQF
V: TRBV30; J: TRBJ1-5; CDR3: AWSLAGHTQPQH
V: TRBV24-1; J: TRBJ2-1; CDR3: ATSDSEQRGHYNEQF
V: TRBV20-1; J: TRBJ2-7; CDR3: SASVPAGGLEQY
V: TRBV5-1; J: TRBJ1-1; CDR3: ASSQAPGQGSSTEAF
V: TRBV6-2/TRBV6-3; J: TRBJ2-7; CDR3: ASSYSNNWDRTSYEQY
V: TRBV6-2/TRBV6-3; J: TRBJ2-7; CDR3: ASSAGHEQY
V: TRBV28; J: TRBJ1-2; CDR3: ASSKTGTVYGYT
V: TRBV4-3; J: TRBJ1-4; CDR3: ASSQDWGELSEKLF
V: TRBV14; J: TRBJ2-2; CDR3: ASSQGFALTGELF
V: TRBV10-3; J: TRBJ2-3; CDR3: AISVAGLSTDTQY
V: TRBV5-4; J: TRBJ2-1; CDR3: ASSPRSTSYNEQF
V: TRBV12-3/TRBV12-4; J: TRBJ1-5; CDR3: ASSLRRDRERQPQH
V: TRBV4-3; J: TRBJ2-7; CDR3: ASSQEWAPRHEQY
V: TRBV28; J: TRBJ2-3; CDR3: ASSFGLAGADTQY
V: TRBV7-2; J: TRBJ2-7; CDR3: ASSLARSRGAYEQY
V: TRBV6-5; J: TRBJ1-5; CDR3: ASSYRGMAQPQH
V: TRBV24-1; J: TRBJ2-1; CDR3: ATSDSRTSGRGQEQF
V: TRBV11-2; J: TRBJ2-1; CDR3: ASSFTEAGSSYNEQF
V: TRBV24-1; J: TRBJ1-2; CDR3: ATSDSGSADYGYT
V: TRBV6-4; J: TRBJ1-6; CDR3: ASSPGPGGSPLH
V: TRBV11-2; J: TRBJ2-1; CDR3: ASSWGLNTRGDWDNEQF
V: TRBV4-3; J: TRBJ1-2; CDR3: ASSPGGGARYGYT
V: TRBV5-1; J: TRBJ2-7; CDR3: ASSLGTSGSEQY
V: TRBV6-2/TRBV6-3; J: TRBJ2-7; CDR3: ASSYRTSSSYEQY
V: TRBV11-2; J: TRBJ2-1; CDR3: ASSLGPQGRNEQF
V: TRBV7-8; J: TRBJ2-3; CDR3: ASTVGVSSTDTQY
V: TRBV12-3/TRBV12-4; J: TRBJ2-3; CDR3: ASSWTSGRVDTQY
V: TRBV4-1; J: TRBJ2-2; CDR3: ASSQDFPGGELF
V: TRBV7-2; J: TRBJ2-7; CDR3: ASSSAGTSTYEQY
V: TRBV29-1; J: TRBJ2-7; CDR3: SVASGTYEQY
V: TRBV3-1; J: TRBJ2-3; CDR3: ASSQEPHTDTQY
V: TRBV18; J: TRBJ1-5; CDR3: ASSGQGLGNQPQH
V: TRBV4-3; J: TRBJ2-7; CDR3: ASSQGWDRGREQY
V: TRBV30; J: TRBJ1-3; CDR3: AWKNRGTGNTIY
V: TRBV4-3; J: TRBJ2-1; CDR3: ASSQDSLDNEQF
V: TRBV12-3/TRBV12-4; J: TRBJ1-2; CDR3: ASSHTGAQGYT
V: TRBV4-3; J: TRBJ2-7; CDR3: ASSPRQGAVGEQY
V: TRBV27; J: TRBJ2-3; CDR3: ASSSAWASDTQY
V: TRBV13; J: TRBJ2-1; CDR3: ASTLSGGASYNEQF
V: TRBV6-1; J: TRBJ2-1; CDR3: ASRGTVRNEQF
V: TRBV20-1; J: TRBJ2-7; CDR3: SARGFLGLAYGEQY
V: TRBV5-8; J: TRBJ1-3; CDR3: ASRLRPTRNTIY
V: TRBV5-5; J: TRBJ1-1; CDR3: ASSLVLWTEAF